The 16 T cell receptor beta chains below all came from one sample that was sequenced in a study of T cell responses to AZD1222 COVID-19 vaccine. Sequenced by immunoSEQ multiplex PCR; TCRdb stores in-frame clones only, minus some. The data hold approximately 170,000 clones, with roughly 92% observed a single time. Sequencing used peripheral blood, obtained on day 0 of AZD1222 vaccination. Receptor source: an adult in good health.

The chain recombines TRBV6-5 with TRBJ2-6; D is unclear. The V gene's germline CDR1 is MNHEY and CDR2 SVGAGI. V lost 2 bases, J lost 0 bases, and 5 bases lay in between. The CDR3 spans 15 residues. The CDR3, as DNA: TGTGCCAGCAGTTACCAGACCTCTGGGGCCAACGTCCTGACTTTC. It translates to CASSYQTSGANVLTF.

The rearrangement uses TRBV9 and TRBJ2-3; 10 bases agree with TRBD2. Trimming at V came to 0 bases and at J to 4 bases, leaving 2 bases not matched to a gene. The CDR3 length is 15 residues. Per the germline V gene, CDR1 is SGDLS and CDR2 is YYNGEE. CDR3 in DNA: TGTGCCAGCAGCGTAGGGACTAGCGGTTCAGATACGCAGTATTTT. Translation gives CASSVGTSGSDTQYF. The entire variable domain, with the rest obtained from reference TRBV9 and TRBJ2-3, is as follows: DSGVTQTPKHLITATGQRVTLRCSPRSGDLSVYWYQQSLDQGLQFLIQYYNGEERAKGNILERFSAQQFPDLHSELNLSSLELGDSALYFCASSVGTSGSDTQYFGPGTRLTVL.

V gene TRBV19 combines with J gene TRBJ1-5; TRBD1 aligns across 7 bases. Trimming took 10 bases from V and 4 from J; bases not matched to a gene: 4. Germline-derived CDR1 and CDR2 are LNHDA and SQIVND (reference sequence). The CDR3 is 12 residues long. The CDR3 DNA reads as TGTGCCACCAAGACAGGGAATCAGCCCCAGCATTTT. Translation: CATKTGNQPQHF.

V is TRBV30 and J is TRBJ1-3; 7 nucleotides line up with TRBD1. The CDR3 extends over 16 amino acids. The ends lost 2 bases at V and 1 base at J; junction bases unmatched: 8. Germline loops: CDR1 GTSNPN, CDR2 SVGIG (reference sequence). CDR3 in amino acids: CAWSKEGGQSGNTIYF. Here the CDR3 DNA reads TGTGCCTGGAGTAAAGAGGGGGGACAGTCTGGAAACACCATATATTTT.

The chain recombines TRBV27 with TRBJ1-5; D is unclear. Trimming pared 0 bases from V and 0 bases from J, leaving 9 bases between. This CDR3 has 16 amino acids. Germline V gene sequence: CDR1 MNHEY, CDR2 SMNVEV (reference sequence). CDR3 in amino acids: CASSLSLDHSNQPQHF. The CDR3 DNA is TGTGCCAGCAGTTTATCACTCGATCATAGCAATCAGCCCCAGCATTTT.

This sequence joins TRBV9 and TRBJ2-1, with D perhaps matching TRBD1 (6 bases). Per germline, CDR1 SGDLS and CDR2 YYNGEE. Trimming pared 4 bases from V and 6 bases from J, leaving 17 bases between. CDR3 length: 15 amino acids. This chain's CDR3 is CASSTLGQKTNEQFF. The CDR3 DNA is TGTGCCAGCAGCACCCTGGGACAAAAGACCAATGAGCAGTTCTTC.

Here the CDR3 reads CASSLDRGEYEQYF. DNA of the CDR3: TGTGCCAGCTCACTGGACAGGGGAGAGTACGAGCAGTACTTC. V gene TRBV18 combines with J gene TRBJ2-7, with TRBD1 matching over 9 bases. CDR3 size: 14 residues. Germline lookup yields CDR1 KGHSH and CDR2 LQKENI. V gave up 4 bases and J gave up 4 bases; unmatched junction bases: 5.

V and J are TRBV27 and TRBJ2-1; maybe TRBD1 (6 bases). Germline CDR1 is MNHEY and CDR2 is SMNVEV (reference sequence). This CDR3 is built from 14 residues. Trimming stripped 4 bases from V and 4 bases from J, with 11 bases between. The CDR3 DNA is TGTGCCAGCAGTTCTGGGACACTATACAATGAGCAGTTCTTC. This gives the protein CASSSGTLYNEQFF.

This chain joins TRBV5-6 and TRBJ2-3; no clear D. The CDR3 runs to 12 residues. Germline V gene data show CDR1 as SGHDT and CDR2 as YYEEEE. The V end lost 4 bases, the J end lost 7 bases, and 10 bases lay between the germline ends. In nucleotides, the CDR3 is TGTGCCAGCAGCCCTGGGGTTCATACGCAGTATTTT. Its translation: CASSPGVHTQYF.

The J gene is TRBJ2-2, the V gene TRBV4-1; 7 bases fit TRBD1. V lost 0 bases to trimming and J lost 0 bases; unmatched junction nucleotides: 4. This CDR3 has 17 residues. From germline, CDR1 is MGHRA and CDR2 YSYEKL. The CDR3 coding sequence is TGCGCCAGCAGCCAAGATGGGGGACAGTCGAACACCGGGGAGCTGTTTTTT. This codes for CASSQDGGQSNTGELFF.

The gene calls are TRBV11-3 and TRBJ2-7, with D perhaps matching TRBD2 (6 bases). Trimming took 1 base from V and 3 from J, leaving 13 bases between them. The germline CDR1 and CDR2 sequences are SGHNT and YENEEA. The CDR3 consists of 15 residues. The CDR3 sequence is CASSLGGTSYYEQYF. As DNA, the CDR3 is TGTGCCAGCAGCTTAGGCGGGACCTCTTACTACGAGCAGTACTTC.

The CDR3 bases are TGTGCCAGTAGTCCAGGACAGGGGGCTATTCAGCCCCAGCATTTT. Translated: CASSPGQGAIQPQHF. The chain uses TRBV19 and TRBJ1-5, with 11 positions matching TRBD1. V dropped 5 bases and J dropped 6; count of bases not matched to a gene: 6. Germline assignment: CDR1 LNHDA and CDR2 SQIVND (reference sequence). The CDR3 has 15 residues.

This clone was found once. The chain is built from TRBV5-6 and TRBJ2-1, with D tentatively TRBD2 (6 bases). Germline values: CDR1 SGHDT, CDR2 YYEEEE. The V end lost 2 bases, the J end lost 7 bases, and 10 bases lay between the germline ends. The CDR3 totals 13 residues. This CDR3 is CASSLAGRNEQFF. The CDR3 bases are TGTGCCAGCAGCTTAGCGGGTAGAAATGAGCAGTTCTTC. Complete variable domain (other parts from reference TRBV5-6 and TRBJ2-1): DAGVTQSPTHLIKTRGQQVTLRCSPKSGHDTVSWYQQALGQGPQFIFQYYEEEERQRGNFPDRFSGHQFPNYSSELNVNALLLGDSALYLCASSLAGRNEQFFGPGTRLTVL.

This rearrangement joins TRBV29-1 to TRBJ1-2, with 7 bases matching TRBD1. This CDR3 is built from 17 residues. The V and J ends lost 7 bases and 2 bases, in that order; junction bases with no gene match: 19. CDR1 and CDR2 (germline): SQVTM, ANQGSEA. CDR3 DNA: TGCAGCGCTGGGGACAGTCTGGGCGGAGTAATGAACTATGGCTACACCTTC. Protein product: CSAGDSLGGVMNYGYTF.

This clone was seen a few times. The CDR3 here is CAWRKEGKQYF. The DNA for the CDR3 is TGTGCCTGGAGGAAGGAGGGTAAGCAGTACTTC. The chain carries TRBV30 and TRBJ2-7; possibly TRBD2 for D (6 bases). The V end was cut by 3 bases, the J end by 8 bases, with 11 bases between. The CDR3 spans 11 residues. Germline loops: CDR1 GTSNPN, CDR2 SVGIG (reference sequence).

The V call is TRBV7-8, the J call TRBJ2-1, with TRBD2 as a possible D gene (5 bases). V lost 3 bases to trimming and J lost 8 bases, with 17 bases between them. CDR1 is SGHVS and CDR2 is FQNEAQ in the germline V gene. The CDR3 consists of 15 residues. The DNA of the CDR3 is TGTGCCAGCAGCTTTGCGGGTCCCCGGGAAGATGAGCAGTTCTTC. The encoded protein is CASSFAGPREDEQFF.